What follows describes a single TCR beta chain. The antigen remains undetermined. This entry is derived from a study of CD8+ T cells in alopecia areata. Study observations and caveats: Just one nonresponder means the tie between baseline CD8+ expansion and response stays uncertain. Scalp sequencing captures resident alphabeta T cells of normal skin too. Higher clonality and more expanded CD8+ clones appeared in lesional than normal scalp.

As the sequencing template, cDNA was produced by extracting RNA and reverse transcribing it. Data came from immunoSEQ multiplex PCR; TCRdb stores just in-frame clones and leaves some out. The sample lists approximately 200,000 clones, approximately 56% occurring once. The CDR3 runs 13 residues. V was cut by 4 bases and J by 8 bases, with 14 bases left in between. Per germline, CDR1 LGHNA and CDR2 YNFKEQ. Treatment given: oral pan-JAK inhibitor, 5-10 mg twice daily. This TCR came from a human donor with alopecia areata. This specimen was CD4+ T cells sorted from blood, taken at week 4, from a patient treated with tofacitinib. The gene calls are TRBV4-2 and TRBJ1-2; tentatively, D is TRBD1 (5 bases). This chain's CDR3 is CASSLGTAGGYTF. CDR3 bases: TGTGCCAGCAGCCTCGGGACCGCGGGGGGCTACACCTTC.